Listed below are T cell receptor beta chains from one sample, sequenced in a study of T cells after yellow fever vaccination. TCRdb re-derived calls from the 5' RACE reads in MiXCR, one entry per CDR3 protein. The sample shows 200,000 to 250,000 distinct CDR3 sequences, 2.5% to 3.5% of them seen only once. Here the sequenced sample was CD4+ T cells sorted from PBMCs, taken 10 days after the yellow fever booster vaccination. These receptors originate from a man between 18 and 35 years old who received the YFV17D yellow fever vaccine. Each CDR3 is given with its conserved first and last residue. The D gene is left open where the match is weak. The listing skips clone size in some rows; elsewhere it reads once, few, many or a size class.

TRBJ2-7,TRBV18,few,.,CASSPSSGAYEQYF,TGTGCCAGCTCACCATCCTCAGGGGCCTACGAGCAGTACTTC
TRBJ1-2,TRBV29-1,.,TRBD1,CSVDRGDYTF,TGCAGCGTCGACAGGGGAGACTACACCTTC
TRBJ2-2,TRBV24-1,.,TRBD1,CATRPNRGPNTGELFF,TGTGCCACCAGGCCGAACAGGGGGCCGAACACCGGGGAGCTGTTTTTT
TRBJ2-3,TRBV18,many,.,CASSPRPDTQYF,TGTGCCAGCTCACCACGTCCAGATACGCAGTATTTT
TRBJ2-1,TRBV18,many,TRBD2,CASSPPRGVNEQFF,TGTGCCAGCTCACCACCCCGGGGGGTGAATGAGCAGTTCTTC
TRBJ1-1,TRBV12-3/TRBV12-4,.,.,CASSRDLPGHSVAFF,TGTGCCAGCAGCCGCGACTTACCGGGACATAGTGTTGCTTTCTTT
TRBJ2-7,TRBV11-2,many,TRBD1,CASSLRTGNDEQYF,TGTGCCAGCAGCTTACGGACAGGGAATGACGAGCAGTACTTC
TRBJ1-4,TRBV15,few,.,CATSRGGGRRREKLFF,TGTGCCACCAGCAGAGGCGGGGGTCGGAGACGTGAAAAACTGTTTTTT
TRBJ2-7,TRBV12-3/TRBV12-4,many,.,CASSSKRLRPYEQYF,TGTGCCAGCAGTTCGAAAAGGCTCCGGCCCTACGAGCAGTACTTC
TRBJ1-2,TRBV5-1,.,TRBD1,CASSMGETGNYGYTF,TGCGCCAGCAGCATGGGAGAGACAGGGAACTATGGCTACACCTTC
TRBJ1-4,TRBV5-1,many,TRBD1,CASSPDAGGLEKLFF,TGCGCCAGCAGCCCGGACGCAGGGGGCCTGGAAAAACTGTTTTTT